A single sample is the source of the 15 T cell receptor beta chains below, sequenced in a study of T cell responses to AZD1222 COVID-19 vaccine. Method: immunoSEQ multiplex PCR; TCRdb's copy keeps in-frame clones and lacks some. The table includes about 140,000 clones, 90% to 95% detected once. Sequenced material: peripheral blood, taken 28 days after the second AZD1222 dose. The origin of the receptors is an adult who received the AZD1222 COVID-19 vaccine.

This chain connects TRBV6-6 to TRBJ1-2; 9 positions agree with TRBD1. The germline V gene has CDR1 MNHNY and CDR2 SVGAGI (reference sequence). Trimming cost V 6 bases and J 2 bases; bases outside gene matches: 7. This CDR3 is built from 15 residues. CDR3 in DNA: TGTGCCAGCAGCCCTACAGGGGGCGAGAACTATGGCTACACCTTC. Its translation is CASSPTGGENYGYTF.

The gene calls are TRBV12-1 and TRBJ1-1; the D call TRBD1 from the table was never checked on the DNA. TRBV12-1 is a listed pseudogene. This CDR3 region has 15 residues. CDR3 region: CASSFPQGANTEAFF. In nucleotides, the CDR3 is TGTGCCAGCAGCTTTCCCCAGGGGGCTAACACTGAAGCTTTCTTT.

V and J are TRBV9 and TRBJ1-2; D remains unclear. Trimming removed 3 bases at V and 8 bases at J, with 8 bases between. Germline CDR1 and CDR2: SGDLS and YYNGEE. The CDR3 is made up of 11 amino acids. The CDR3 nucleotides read TGTGCCAGCAGCGGAGACACGGGCTACACCTTC. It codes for CASSGDTGYTF.

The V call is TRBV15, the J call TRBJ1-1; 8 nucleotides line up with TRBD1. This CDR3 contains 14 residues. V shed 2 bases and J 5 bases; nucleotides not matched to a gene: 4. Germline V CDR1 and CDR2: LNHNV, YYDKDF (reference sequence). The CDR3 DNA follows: TGTGCCACCAGCAGAACAGGGGGATGGACTGAAGCTTTCTTT. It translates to CATSRTGGWTEAFF.

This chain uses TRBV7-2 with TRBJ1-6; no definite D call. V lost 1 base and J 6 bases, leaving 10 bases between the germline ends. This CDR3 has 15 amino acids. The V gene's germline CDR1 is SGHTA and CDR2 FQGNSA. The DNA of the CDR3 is TGTGCCAGCAGCTTAGTCTCTACCTTTAATTCACCCCTCCACTTT. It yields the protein CASSLVSTFNSPLHF.

The chain's CDR3 is CASSFPASLSSTDTQYF. CDR3 nucleotide sequence: TGTGCCAGCAGCTTTCCAGCCAGTCTTTCTAGCACAGATACGCAGTATTTT. The chain uses TRBV7-9 and TRBJ2-3; D is unresolved. This CDR3 has 17 amino acids. The germline V and J ends were trimmed by 3 bases and 0 bases, with 16 bases remaining between them. From germline, CDR1 is SEHNR and CDR2 FQNEAQ (reference sequence).

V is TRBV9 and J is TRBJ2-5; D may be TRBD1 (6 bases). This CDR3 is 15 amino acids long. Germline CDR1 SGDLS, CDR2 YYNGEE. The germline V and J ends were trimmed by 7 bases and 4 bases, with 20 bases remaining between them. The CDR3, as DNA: TGTGCCAGCTCCCTCAGGGGAGACTTCGCAGAGACCCAGTACTTC. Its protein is CASSLRGDFAETQYF.

CDR3 residues: CASSLSQVREVEAFF. The CDR3 region has the DNA TGTGCCAGCAGCTTATCTCAGGTTAGGGAGGTTGAAGCTTTCTTT. The chain joins TRBV7-9 to TRBJ1-1; D ambiguous. V was trimmed by 2 bases and J by 7 bases, leaving 17 bases between them. CDR3 size: 15 residues. From germline, CDR1 is SEHNR and CDR2 FQNEAQ (reference sequence).

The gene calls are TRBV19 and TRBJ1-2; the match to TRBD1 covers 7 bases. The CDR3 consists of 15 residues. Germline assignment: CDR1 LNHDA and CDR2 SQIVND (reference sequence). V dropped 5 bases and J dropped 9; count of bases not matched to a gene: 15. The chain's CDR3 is CASSAGQLSKKSYTF. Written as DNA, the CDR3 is TGTGCCAGTAGTGCGGGACAGCTTTCTAAGAAAAGCTACACCTTC.

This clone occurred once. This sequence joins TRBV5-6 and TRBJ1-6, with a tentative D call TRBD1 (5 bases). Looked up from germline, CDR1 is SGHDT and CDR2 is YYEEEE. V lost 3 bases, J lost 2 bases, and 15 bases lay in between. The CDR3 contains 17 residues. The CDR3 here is CASSWRGSATYNSPLHF. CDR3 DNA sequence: TGTGCCAGCAGCTGGAGGGGTTCAGCTACCTATAATTCACCCCTCCACTTT.

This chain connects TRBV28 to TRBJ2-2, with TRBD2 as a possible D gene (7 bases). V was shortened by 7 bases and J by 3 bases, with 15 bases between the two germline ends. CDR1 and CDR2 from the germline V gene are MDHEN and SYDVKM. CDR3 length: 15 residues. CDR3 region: CASTSRGAHTGELFF. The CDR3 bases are TGTGCCAGCACCTCTCGGGGGGCGCACACCGGGGAGCTGTTTTTT.

The DNA for the CDR3 is TGTGCCAGCAGTGAATACGGCCGGAGGGAAGAAAAACTGTTTTTT. Translating gives CASSEYGRREEKLFF. V and J are TRBV6-1 and TRBJ1-4; no definite D call. V was clipped by 2 bases and J by 8 bases, with 15 bases between them. Looked up from germline, CDR1 is MNHNS and CDR2 is SASEGT. The CDR3 loop spans 15 amino acids.

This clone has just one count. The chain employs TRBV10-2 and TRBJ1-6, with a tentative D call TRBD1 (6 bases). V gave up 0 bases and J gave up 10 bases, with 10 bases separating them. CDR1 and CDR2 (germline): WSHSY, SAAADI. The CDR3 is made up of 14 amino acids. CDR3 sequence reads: CASSESDRSSPLHF. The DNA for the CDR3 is TGCGCCAGCAGTGAGTCGGACAGAAGCTCACCCCTCCACTTT.

In DNA, the CDR3 is TGTGCCAGCAGTTCCTTGGACAGGGACTACGAGCAGTACTTC. Residues: CASSSLDRDYEQYF. The V and J genes are TRBV28 and TRBJ2-7; TRBD1 matches 8 bases. The CDR3 contains 14 residues. Per germline, CDR1 MDHEN and CDR2 SYDVKM. V trimming: 4 bases; J trimming: 3 bases; junction bases outside the gene matches: 5.

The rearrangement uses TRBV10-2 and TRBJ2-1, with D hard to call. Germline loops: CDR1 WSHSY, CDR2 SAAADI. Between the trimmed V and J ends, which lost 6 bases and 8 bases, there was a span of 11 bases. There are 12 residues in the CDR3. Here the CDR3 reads CASRFGRDEQFF. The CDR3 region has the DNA TGCGCCAGCAGGTTCGGACGCGATGAGCAGTTCTTC.